These 30 T cell receptor beta chains were sequenced from one sample in a study of identical twins. TCRdb independently ran MiXCR on the 5' RACE reads; one entry per CDR3 protein. The sample lists around 550,000 distinct CDR3 sequences; over 12% were seen once. This same sample was also taken into another study, of yellow fever vaccine responses in identical twins.

Sequenced sample: CD4+ T cells sorted from blood. The receptors here all came from a young woman in good health.

This clonotype was seen only a few times. The gene calls are TRBV7-2 and TRBJ1-1; 9 bases fit TRBD1. From germline, CDR1 is SGHTA and CDR2 FQGNSA. The V and J ends lost 2 bases and 4 bases, in that order; junction bases with no gene match: 5. The CDR3 runs 15 residues. The CDR3 sequence is CASSLIPGQGTEAFF. In nucleotides, the CDR3 is TGTGCCAGCAGCTTAATCCCGGGACAGGGCACTGAAGCTTTCTTT.

This clonotype has more than one count but fewer than ten. The chain employs TRBV5-1 and TRBJ2-7, with TRBD1 matching over 8 bases. V lost 5 bases to trimming and J lost 7 bases; unmatched junction nucleotides: 11. The CDR3 is 14 amino acids. CDR1 and CDR2 (germline): SGHRS, YFSETQ. CDR3 nucleotides: TGCGCCAGCAGAGCCCGGGACAGGTCTTCAGAGCAGTACTTC. Translated, it gives CASRARDRSSEQYF.

This clonotype was observed many times. The gene calls are TRBV5-1 and TRBJ2-7, with TRBD2 matching over 11 bases. Germline CDR1 is SGHRS and CDR2 is YFSETQ. The CDR3 has 18 amino acids. V lost 0 bases, J lost 0 bases, and 8 bases stayed unmatched. In DNA, the CDR3 is TGCGCCAGCAGCTTGGGCCCTAGCGGGAGGATGAGCTCCTACGAGCAGTACTTC. Protein product: CASSLGPSGRMSSYEQYF.

Worth noting for this clonotype: A junction end diverges from the germline sequence, so it may reflect a read error. V is TRBV2 and J is TRBJ2-1; TRBD2 is a possible D gene (5 bases). CDR1 SNHLY and CDR2 FYNNEI come from the germline V gene. The CDR3 runs 15 residues. This chain's CDR3 is CASSEVLVGAHEQFF. The CDR3 bases are TGTGCCAGCAGTGAAGTCTTGGTGGGAGCGCATGAACAGTTCTTC.

In its sample, this clonotype was seen a few times. The rearrangement links TRBV2 to TRBJ1-4, with D perhaps TRBD1 (6 bases). CDR1 and CDR2 from the germline V gene are SNHLY and FYNNEI. Trimming took off 6 bases at V and 14 bases at J, with 16 bases between the two ends. This CDR3 has 12 residues. The CDR3 bases are TGTGCCAGCAGCGATACCGGGACAACTCTGTTTTTT. Translated, it gives CASSDTGTTLFF.

The genes are TRBV15 and TRBJ1-3; a weak D match, TRBD1 (5 bases). Trimming cost V 1 base and J 0 bases, with 10 bases left between them. The CDR3 has 16 residues. Germline V gene lookup returns CDR1 LNHNV and CDR2 YYDKDF (reference sequence). CDR3 coding DNA: TGTGCCACCAGCAGAGCCAGGGTTGACTCTGGAAACACCATATATTTT. The encoded protein is CATSRARVDSGNTIYF.

The rearrangement links TRBV5-1 to TRBJ2-7; D remains unclear. In germline, CDR1 is SGHRS, CDR2 YFSETQ. CDR3 length: 13 amino acids. Trimming cost V 0 bases and J 6 bases, with 10 bases left between them. The CDR3 region is CASSLGVESEQYF. CDR3 DNA sequence: TGCGCCAGCAGCTTGGGGGTAGAGTCCGAGCAGTACTTC.

V and J are TRBV10-2 and TRBJ1-1; D is unresolved. Trimming removed 3 bases from V and 1 base from J, with 6 bases in between. Germline loops: CDR1 WSHSY, CDR2 SAAADI. This CDR3 spans 13 amino acids. CDR3 in amino acids: CASSDLANTEAFF. CDR3 nucleotide sequence: TGCGCCAGCAGTGATTTGGCGAACACTGAAGCTTTCTTT.

This clonotype was found a few times. J is TRBJ2-2 and V is TRBV3-1; the D is unclear. Germline V CDR1 and CDR2: LGHDT, YNNKEL (reference sequence). Trimming cost V 5 bases and J 6 bases, with 10 bases left between them. The CDR3 sequence is 13 residues long. CDR3 coding DNA: TGTGCCAGCAGCTACTACCTCTCCGGGGAGCTGTTTTTT. This codes for CASSYYLSGELFF.

J is TRBJ1-3 and V is TRBV27; D ambiguous. V lost 5 bases, J lost 4 bases, and 12 bases lay in between. The CDR3 loop spans 14 amino acids. Germline-derived CDR1 and CDR2 are MNHEY and SMNVEV (reference sequence). The chain's CDR3 is CASSPLDAGNTIYF. CDR3 coding DNA: TGTGCCAGCAGTCCCCTAGACGCGGGAAACACCATATATTTT.

DNA for the CDR3: TGTGCCAGCAGCCCACTAGCGGGGAGCTCCTACAATGAGCAGTTCTTC. Residues: CASSPLAGSSYNEQFF. The chain has TRBV3-1 and TRBJ2-1, with 10 nucleotides matching TRBD2. This CDR3 is 16 amino acids long. The trim removed 4 bases at V and 0 bases at J, leaving 3 bases unmatched. Germline-derived CDR1 and CDR2 are LGHDT and YNNKEL (reference sequence).

This rearrangement joins TRBV5-1 to TRBJ1-1; D gene ambiguous. CDR1 is SGHRS, CDR2 YFSETQ, per germline. This CDR3 has 15 amino acids. The V gene lost 4 bases and the J gene lost 1 base, with 14 bases spanning the gap. Here the CDR3 reads CASSVGTWENTEAFF. The CDR3 region has the DNA TGCGCCAGCAGCGTGGGAACTTGGGAGAACACTGAAGCTTTCTTT. Variable domain in full (rest from reference TRBV5-1 and TRBJ1-1): KAGVTQTPRYLIKTRGQQVTLSCSPISGHRSVSWYQQTPGQGLQFLFEYFSETQRNKGNFPGRFSGRQFSNSRSEMNVSTLELGDSALYLCASSVGTWENTEAFFGQGTRLTVV.

The table lists this clonotype with a few counts. This chain connects TRBV7-2 to TRBJ2-1; 11 bases are shared with TRBD2. Per the germline V gene, CDR1 is SGHTA and CDR2 is FQGNSA. V shed 2 bases and J 8 bases; nucleotides not matched to a gene: 5. The CDR3 covers 15 residues. The CDR3 nucleotides read TGTGCCAGCAGCTTATTTAGCGGGGGGGCCGATGAGCAGTTCTTC. Protein product: CASSLFSGGADEQFF.

This clonotype was picked up a small number of times. This chain joins TRBV27 and TRBJ2-3; no clear D gene. Looked up from germline, CDR1 is MNHEY and CDR2 is SMNVEV (reference sequence). The CDR3 consists of 13 residues. The germline V and J ends were trimmed by 4 bases and 1 base, with 6 bases remaining between them. Written as DNA, the CDR3 is TGTGCCAGCAGTTACCTGGGCACAGATACGCAGTATTTT. Translating it yields CASSYLGTDTQYF.

This clonotype was seen more than once but under ten times. The rearrangement links TRBV6-1 to TRBJ1-3; D gene unclear. The V end lost 6 bases, the J end lost 0 bases, and 3 bases lay between the germline ends. This CDR3 is built from 12 residues. CDR1 is MNHNS, CDR2 SASEGT, per germline. The CDR3 loop reads CASRISGNTIYF. The CDR3 DNA reads as TGTGCCAGCAGAATCTCTGGAAACACCATATATTTT.

The V and J genes are TRBV5-1 and TRBJ2-7, with a possible D match to TRBD1 (6 bases). The CDR3 length is 15 residues. Germline-derived CDR1 and CDR2 are SGHRS and YFSETQ. V lost 3 bases and J lost 4, with 17 bases in between. CDR3 nucleotide sequence: TGCGCCAGCAGCTCGGATGGGGACAAGTCTTACGAGCAGTACTTC. Translating it yields CASSSDGDKSYEQYF.

The chain couples TRBV7-9 to TRBJ1-4; 8 nucleotides match TRBD1. The length of the CDR3 is 15 residues. CDR1 is SEHNR, CDR2 FQNEAQ, per germline (reference sequence). V lost 5 bases and J lost 5; bases outside the gene matches: 7. The CDR3 DNA is TGTGCCAGCAGCCAAGGGACAGGAACAAATGAAAAACTGTTTTTT. Protein sequence: CASSQGTGTNEKLFF.

This clonotype was observed a handful of times. This rearrangement joins TRBV7-8 to TRBJ1-5, with TRBD1 as a possible D gene (6 bases). CDR1 is SGHVS and CDR2 is FQNEAQ in the germline V gene. The CDR3 loop spans 14 amino acids. V was clipped by 5 bases and J by 4 bases, with 12 bases between them. The CDR3 DNA is TGTGCCAGCAGCCTGGACAGCCTTAATCAGCCCCAGCATTTT. It translates to CASSLDSLNQPQHF.

The genes are TRBV20-1 and TRBJ2-2; D is perhaps TRBD1 (5 bases). Germline CDR1 and CDR2: DFQATT and SNEGSKA (reference sequence). The length of the CDR3 is 15 residues. V shed 6 bases and J shed 1 base, with 15 bases lying between them. The CDR3 loop is CSARRGRENTGELFF. CDR3 bases: TGCAGTGCCCGACGCGGCAGGGAGAACACCGGGGAGCTGTTTTTT.

This chain joins TRBV5-1 and TRBJ1-1, with a weak D call TRBD1 (6 bases). V was cut by 5 bases and J by 8 bases, with 10 bases left in between. Germline CDR1 SGHRS, CDR2 YFSETQ. The CDR3 is 11 residues long. DNA for the CDR3: TGCGCCAGCAGAGGAGGGGGAGAAGCTTTCTTT. Residues: CASRGGGEAFF.

This clonotype was counted between two and nine times. The genes are TRBV2 and TRBJ2-7; 12 nucleotides agree with TRBD2. Germline V gene sequence: CDR1 SNHLY, CDR2 FYNNEI. The CDR3 contains 16 residues. V lost 6 bases to trimming and J lost 2 bases; unmatched junction nucleotides: 8. This chain's CDR3 is CASSKDTSGRTYEQYF. The CDR3 bases are TGTGCCAGCAGCAAAGATACTAGCGGGAGGACCTACGAGCAGTACTTC.

The genes are TRBV6-5 and TRBJ1-1; 9 bases are shared with TRBD1. The V segment lost 2 bases and the J segment 0 bases; nucleotides outside the gene matches: 4. Germline lookup yields CDR1 MNHEY and CDR2 SVGAGI. This CDR3 is built from 16 residues. The CDR3 region is CASSYGQGLMNTEAFF. The CDR3 DNA follows: TGTGCCAGCAGTTACGGACAGGGGCTAATGAACACTGAAGCTTTCTTT.

The CDR3 nucleotides are TGTGCCACCAGCAGAAGCCGACAGGGTCGAGTCACTGAAGCTTTCTTT. Translation gives CATSRSRQGRVTEAFF. V is TRBV15 and J is TRBJ1-1; TRBD1 agrees at 7 bases. The CDR3 length is 16 residues. Germline V gives CDR1 LNHNV, CDR2 YYDKDF (reference sequence). V was clipped by 2 bases and J by 4 bases; unmatched bases: 10.

The table lists this clonotype with many counts. The chain combines TRBV27 with TRBJ2-3; D remains ambiguous. Germline CDR1 is MNHEY and CDR2 is SMNVEV (reference sequence). The CDR3 is made up of 13 amino acids. The ends were cut back, 6 bases at V and 3 bases at J, with 10 bases in the middle. This chain's CDR3 is CASSLLGTDTQYF. The DNA of the CDR3 is TGTGCCAGCAGCTTGTTGGGGACAGATACGCAGTATTTT.

This clonotype has just a few counts. V gene TRBV12-3 or TRBV12-4 combines with J gene TRBJ1-5, with a tentative D call TRBD1 (5 bases). V lost 5 bases to trimming and J lost 0 bases, with 11 bases between them. This CDR3 has 15 residues. CDR3 in DNA: TGTGCCAGCAGTCAGGGACTCTATAGCAATCAGCCCCAGCATTTT. It translates to CASSQGLYSNQPQHF.

This clonotype was recorded a few times. The chain uses TRBV28 and TRBJ1-6; D gene ambiguous. V gave up 7 bases and J gave up 0 bases, with 7 bases separating them. CDR1 MDHEN and CDR2 SYDVKM come from the germline V gene. The CDR3 runs 14 residues. CDR3 loop: CASKWSSYNSPLHF. In nucleotides, the CDR3 is TGTGCCAGCAAGTGGAGCTCCTATAATTCACCCCTCCACTTT. Using reference TRBV28 and TRBJ1-6 for the parts outside the CDR3, the full variable domain is DVKVTQSSRYLVKRTGEKVFLECVQDMDHENMFWYRQDPGLGLRLIYFSYDVKMKEKGDIPEGYSVSREKKERFSLILESASTNQTSMYLCASKWSSYNSPLHFGNGTRLTVT.

This clonotype was picked up a small number of times. The rearrangement joins TRBV5-1 to TRBJ2-5, with 7 bases identical to TRBD2. V shed 7 bases and J 5 bases; nucleotides not matched to a gene: 11. Per the germline V gene, CDR1 is SGHRS and CDR2 is YFSETQ. The CDR3 runs to 14 residues. In DNA, the CDR3 is TGCGCCAGCCTCAAGGGGAGCGGGGATGAGACCCAGTACTTC. This encodes CASLKGSGDETQYF.

The V call is TRBV20-1, the J call TRBJ2-1; maybe TRBD1 (7 bases). The germline V gene encodes CDR1 DFQATT and CDR2 SNEGSKA (reference sequence). This CDR3 spans 15 amino acids. CDR3 protein: CTPDGGLTGVNEQFF. In DNA, the CDR3 is TGCACCCCGGACGGAGGACTAACAGGGGTCAATGAGCAGTTCTTC.

The chain employs TRBV28 and TRBJ2-6; 11 bases line up with TRBD2. V lost 3 bases to trimming and J lost 1 base; unmatched junction nucleotides: 14. This CDR3 is 21 amino acids long. From germline, CDR1 is MDHEN and CDR2 SYDVKM. CDR3 protein: CASSLSRKLAGVQSGANVLTF. DNA of the CDR3: TGTGCCAGCAGTTTGTCCCGCAAACTAGCGGGGGTTCAGTCTGGGGCCAACGTCCTGACTTTC.

This rearrangement joins TRBV29-1 to TRBJ2-7, with 12 bases aligning to TRBD2. In germline, CDR1 is SQVTM, CDR2 ANQGSEA. The CDR3 sequence is 12 residues long. The ends lost 7 bases at V and 5 bases at J; junction bases unmatched: 3. Here the CDR3 DNA reads TGCAGCGCCCGGACTAGCGGGGACGAGCAGTACTTC. As protein: CSARTSGDEQYF.